The source of this T cell receptor beta chain is a study of cytomegalovirus exposure and HLA in healthy donors. About this clone itself: The antigen is unknown.

Here immunoSEQ multiplex PCR was the method, and the copy in TCRdb shows in-frame clones only, minus some. The table has under 150,000 clones, over 75% seen once; the top ten hold about 6%. General study results and limits: The authors listed 150 to 200 TCR beta chains as cytomegalovirus-associated. Specificity of a few CMV-associated chains for CMV antigens was verified in vitro.

The TCR originated in a woman in her late teens or twenties in good health and CMV-seropositive. Material: PBMCs.

DNA of the CDR3: TGCGCCAGCAGGCTGGGGGACAGGATGGAAGCTTTCTTT. Its protein is CASRLGDRMEAFF. J is TRBJ1-1 and V is TRBV5-1; 8 nucleotides align to TRBD1. CDR3 length: 13 residues. The germline V gene encodes CDR1 SGHRS and CDR2 YFSETQ. V lost 5 bases, J lost 8 bases, and 8 bases stayed unmatched.